What follows are 32 T cell receptor beta chains derived from one specimen sequenced in a study of blood T cells in healthy people across ages. With a J-beta primer mix and a sample-barcoded 5' primer, a second PCR ran about 6 to 11 cycles. MiXCR was run by TCRdb on the 5' RACE reads, yielding one entry per CDR3 protein. Found here are roughly 800,000 distinct CDR3 sequences, approximately 25% of them singletons; the top ten hold just under 9.5%. This sample also appeared in a second study, on T cells of mothers and their children.

Sequencing used blood. Receptors were obtained from a boy younger than 18 in good health.

The chain couples TRBV6-6 to TRBJ1-2; 10 bases align to TRBD1. From germline, CDR1 is MNHNY and CDR2 SVGAGI (reference sequence). There are 13 residues in the CDR3. V shed 8 bases and J 7 bases; nucleotides not matched to a gene: 7. The DNA of the CDR3 is TGTGCCAGCGCTCCCGGGGACAGGGGTGGCTACACCTTC. Translation: CASAPGDRGGYTF.

V gene TRBV7-9 combines with J gene TRBJ2-3; possible D gene TRBD1, 6 bases. The CDR3 has 14 amino acids. Trimming stripped 7 bases from V and 5 bases from J, with 16 bases between. Germline CDR1 and CDR2: SEHNR and FQNEAQ (reference sequence). The CDR3 sequence: CASTQQGIKDTQYF. In nucleotides, the CDR3 is TGTGCCAGCACCCAACAGGGTATAAAAGATACGCAGTATTTT.

This rearrangement joins TRBV7-9 to TRBJ2-5; D tentatively reads TRBD1 or TRBD2 (5 bases each). The J call may be mistaken, given a closer DNA end match to TRBJ2-7. The CDR3 has 16 residues. Germline V lookup: CDR1 SEHNR, CDR2 FQNEAQ (reference sequence). CDR3 in DNA: TGTGCCAGCAGCTTGGGGGTGATCTTCTCCGGCTACGAGCAGTACTTC. It translates to CASSLGVIFSGYEQYF.

The chain has TRBV28 and TRBJ2-5; tentatively, D is TRBD1 (6 bases). TRBJ2-7 explains the end of the DNA better; the J call may be wrong. CDR1 is MDHEN, CDR2 SYDVKM, per germline. The CDR3 is 16 amino acids. CDR3 coding DNA: TGTGCCAGCAGTTTCCCGCCCGGACAGCCATCCTACGAGCAGTACTTC. It encodes CASSFPPGQPSYEQYF.

V and J are TRBV7-3 and TRBJ1-1, with D tentatively TRBD1 (5 bases). This CDR3 is 13 amino acids long. Germline-derived CDR1 and CDR2 are SGHTA and FQGTGA. The V end lost 5 bases, the J end lost 6 bases, and 13 bases lay between the germline ends. This CDR3 is CASSRDGTAEAFF. DNA of the CDR3: TGTGCCAGCAGCCGGGACGGGACGGCTGAAGCTTTCTTT.

This chain links TRBV13 with TRBJ2-5, with 8 bases matching TRBD2. The J call may be incorrect, as the DNA end agrees better with TRBJ2-1. The CDR3 is 13 residues long. Per the germline V gene, CDR1 is PRHDT and CDR2 is FYEKMQ (reference sequence). This chain's CDR3 is CASSPELADEQFF. The CDR3 coding sequence is TGTGCCAGCAGCCCGGAACTAGCGGATGAGCAGTTCTTC.

The chain is built from TRBV12-3 or TRBV12-4 and TRBJ1-6, with D unclear. V was trimmed by 5 bases and J by 7 bases, leaving 18 bases between them. This CDR3 is built from 16 residues. CDR3 region: CASSRPFGRGNSPLHF. DNA for the CDR3: TGTGCCAGCAGTCGACCGTTTGGACGGGGAAATTCACCCCTCCACTTT.

This chain joins TRBV12-3 or TRBV12-4 and TRBJ2-1; unclear D gene. This CDR3 has 16 amino acids. V was trimmed by 3 bases and J by 0 bases, leaving 12 bases between them. The CDR3 nucleotides are TGTGCCAGCAGTTTTGATACGTTGAGCTCCTACAATGAGCAGTTCTTC. It encodes CASSFDTLSSYNEQFF.

The chain is built from TRBV9 and TRBJ1-1; D is undetermined. V was trimmed by 3 bases and J by 1 base, leaving 13 bases between them. Germline CDR1 SGDLS, CDR2 YYNGEE. The CDR3 has 15 residues. The CDR3 coding sequence is TGTGCCAGCAGCGCTTCTCCGGGAGGGAACACTGAAGCTTTCTTT. Amino acid sequence: CASSASPGGNTEAFF. Using reference TRBV9 and TRBJ1-1 for the parts outside the CDR3, the full variable domain is DSGVTQTPKHLITATGQRVTLRCSPRSGDLSVYWYQQSLDQGLQFLIQYYNGEERAKGNILERFSAQQFPDLHSELNLSSLELGDSALYFCASSASPGGNTEAFFGQGTRLTVV.

This clonotype was observed many times. One end of the junction varies from germline; a read error may be responsible. The J gene is TRBJ2-5, the V gene TRBV5-1; no reliable D call. Germline values: CDR1 SGHRS, CDR2 YFSETQ. The CDR3 totals 12 residues. CDR3 amino acids: CASSLYGETQYF. The CDR3 bases are TGTGCCAGCAGCTTATATGGGGAGACCCAGTACTTC.

This clonotype was recorded many times. The chain employs TRBV5-1 and TRBJ2-5; 10 nucleotides align to TRBD1. The CDR3 has 16 amino acids. In germline, CDR1 is SGHRS, CDR2 YFSETQ. Trimming cost V 3 bases and J 3 bases; bases outside gene matches: 8. CDR3 bases: TGCGCCAGCAGCTCCATCCGGACAGGGGGGGAAGAGACCCAGTACTTC. Protein product: CASSSIRTGGEETQYF.

V and J are TRBV28 and TRBJ2-2; the D is unclear. Germline V gene data show CDR1 as MDHEN and CDR2 as SYDVKM. V lost 5 bases and J 5 bases, leaving 18 bases between the germline ends. CDR3 size: 16 residues. CDR3 amino acids: CASSPTWQTTTGELFF. DNA for the CDR3: TGTGCCAGCAGTCCTACCTGGCAGACAACAACCGGGGAGCTGTTTTTT.

This sequence joins TRBV18 and TRBJ2-5; D ambiguous. The CDR3 runs 15 residues. Germline assignment: CDR1 KGHSH and CDR2 LQKENI. V was shortened by 3 bases and J by 0 bases, with 11 bases between the two germline ends. CDR3 sequence reads: CASSPVDPYQETQYF. CDR3 in DNA: TGTGCCAGCTCACCGGTGGACCCGTACCAAGAGACCCAGTACTTC.

This clonotype turned up a few times. V gene TRBV27 combines with J gene TRBJ2-1, with D possibly TRBD1 on 6 matching bases. There are 17 residues in the CDR3. Germline V gene data show CDR1 as MNHEY and CDR2 as SMNVEV (reference sequence). Trimming pared 2 bases from V and 7 bases from J, leaving 21 bases between. The CDR3 region is CASSLLPGTSDRNEQFF. Written as DNA, the CDR3 is TGTGCCAGCAGTTTACTCCCTGGGACGTCCGACAGGAATGAGCAGTTCTTC.

The CDR3 spells CASSSVRQGSEAFF. CDR3 in DNA: TGTGCCAGCAGCTCGGTTAGACAGGGCAGCGAAGCTTTCTTT. The chain uses TRBV7-8 and TRBJ1-1; 7 bases are a match to TRBD1. Germline CDR1 SGHVS, CDR2 FQNEAQ. V gave up 4 bases and J gave up 8 bases; unmatched junction bases: 10. This CDR3 has 14 amino acids.

Only a few counts were recorded for this clonotype. The chain has TRBV29-1 and TRBJ1-1; TRBD1 matches 7 bases. Germline values: CDR1 SQVTM, CDR2 ANQGSEA. V shed 6 bases and J 1 base; nucleotides not matched to a gene: 8. The CDR3 has 14 amino acids. For the CDR3, the DNA is TGCAGCGTCGTAAGTGGGACAGCGAACACTGAAGCTTTCTTT. This encodes CSVVSGTANTEAFF.

CDR3 sequence: CASRRTSGTVGYNEQFF. In DNA, the CDR3 is TGTGCCAGCAGGCGGACTAGCGGGACCGTCGGCTACAATGAGCAGTTCTTC. The chain combines TRBV28 with TRBJ2-1; 12 nucleotides agree with TRBD2. Germline lookup yields CDR1 MDHEN and CDR2 SYDVKM. The CDR3 is 17 amino acids. The V and J ends lost 6 bases and 3 bases, in that order; junction bases with no gene match: 9. The whole variable domain, remainder taken from reference TRBV28 and TRBJ2-1, is DVKVTQSSRYLVKRTGEKVFLECVQDMDHENMFWYRQDPGLGLRLIYFSYDVKMKEKGDIPEGYSVSREKKERFSLILESASTNQTSMYLCASRRTSGTVGYNEQFFGPGTRLTVL.

The chain joins TRBV6-2 or TRBV6-3 to TRBJ1-4; D may be TRBD1 (5 bases). Germline CDR1 MNHEY, CDR2 SVGEGT. CDR3 length equals 14 residues. Trimming pared 7 bases from V and 1 base from J, leaving 10 bases between. The CDR3 is CASTEGVTNEKLFF. For the CDR3, the DNA is TGTGCCAGCACCGAAGGGGTAACTAATGAAAAACTGTTTTTT.

The chain employs TRBV7-9 and TRBJ1-5; 11 nucleotides agree with TRBD1. The J segment lost 9 bases and the V segment lost 1 base, leaving 5 bases of the junction unmatched. Germline-derived CDR1 and CDR2 are SEHNR and FQNEAQ (reference sequence). CDR3 length equals 15 residues. The CDR3: CASSLGGQGVVPQHF. DNA of the CDR3: TGTGCCAGCAGCTTAGGGGGACAGGGGGTTGTGCCCCAGCATTTT.

The CDR3 loop reads CASSEVAGGYNEQFF. DNA of the CDR3: TGTGCCAGCAGTGAGGTAGCGGGAGGGTACAATGAGCAGTTCTTC. This chain connects TRBV2 to TRBJ2-5; 11 bases fit TRBD2. The J call may be in error: the DNA end matches TRBJ2-1 better. The CDR3 runs 15 residues. Germline-derived CDR1 and CDR2 are SNHLY and FYNNEI.

This clonotype was recorded a few times. The rearrangement uses TRBV13 and TRBJ1-1; D remains unclear. This CDR3 comprises 16 residues. Trimming pared 1 base from V and 1 base from J, leaving 13 bases between. Germline CDR1 reads PRHDT; CDR2 reads FYEKMQ (reference sequence). CDR3 sequence: CASSLVRAGGNTEAFF. DNA for the CDR3: TGTGCCAGCAGCTTAGTTCGAGCCGGAGGGAACACTGAAGCTTTCTTT.

The rearrangement links TRBV27 to TRBJ2-5; D possibly uses TRBD1 or TRBD2 (5 bases each). Deletions cut 3 bases from V and 5 bases from J, with 10 bases between. There are 13 residues in the CDR3. Germline loops: CDR1 MNHEY, CDR2 SMNVEV (reference sequence). The DNA of the CDR3 is TGTGCCAGCAGTTTTTCCTGGGGGGAGACCCAGTACTTC. It yields the protein CASSFSWGETQYF.

This clonotype was picked up a small number of times. The CDR3 bases are TGTGCCAGCAGCCAAGATGGGGCGGTACCAAACATTCAGTACTTC. This sequence encodes CASSQDGAVPNIQYF. This rearrangement joins TRBV3-1 to TRBJ2-4; a weak D match, TRBD1 (5 bases). Germline-derived CDR1 and CDR2 are LGHDT and YNNKEL (reference sequence). Deletions cut 0 bases from V and 6 bases from J, with 12 bases between. The CDR3 is 15 amino acids.

In its sample, this clonotype was seen a few times. The rearrangement uses TRBV24-1 and TRBJ2-1; possible D gene TRBD2, 8 bases. Trimming shortened V by 3 bases and J by 0 bases, and 17 bases separated the two germline ends. This CDR3 is built from 18 residues. Germline lookup yields CDR1 KGHDR and CDR2 SFDVKD. The CDR3 region has the DNA TGTGCCACCAGTGATGCAGGGGGGAGCGGGAGCTCCTACAATGAGCAGTTCTTC. Its translation: CATSDAGGSGSSYNEQFF.

This chain links TRBV20-1 with TRBJ2-7; D is perhaps TRBD1 or TRBD2 (5 bases each). The CDR3 sequence is 15 residues long. Trimming removed 0 bases from V and 3 bases from J, with 15 bases in between. CDR1 and CDR2 from the germline V gene are DFQATT and SNEGSKA (reference sequence). CDR3: CSARDRDRQYYEQYF. DNA of the CDR3: TGCAGTGCTAGAGACCGGGACCGACAGTACTACGAGCAGTACTTC.

The chain joins TRBV2 to TRBJ2-1, with TRBD2 matching 11 bases. Germline CDR1 SNHLY, CDR2 FYNNEI. The CDR3 consists of 14 residues. V lost 7 bases to trimming and J lost 8 bases; unmatched junction nucleotides: 7. The CDR3 DNA is TGTGCCAGCATGAGTAGCGGGAGGGTCGATGAGCAGTTCTTC. It yields the protein CASMSSGRVDEQFF. The variable domain in full, with the rest retrieved from reference TRBV2 and TRBJ2-1, is EPEVTQTPSHQVTQMGQEVILRCVPISNHLYFYWYRQILGQKVEFLVSFYNNEISEKSEIFDDQFSVERPDGSNFTLKIRSTKLEDSAMYFCASMSSGRVDEQFFGPGTRLTVL.

This clonotype was counted only a few times. This chain uses TRBV20-1 with TRBJ2-5; 13 bases are a match to TRBD2. The J call is uncertain, as TRBJ2-1 better fits the DNA end. The CDR3 is made up of 16 amino acids. Per germline, CDR1 DFQATT and CDR2 SNEGSKA (reference sequence). The CDR3 DNA reads as TGCAGTGCTAGAGATACCACTAGCGGGAGGGTCGATGAGCAGTTCTTC. This sequence encodes CSARDTTSGRVDEQFF.

This clonotype was seen more than once but under ten times. The gene calls are TRBV6-1 and TRBJ2-5; D perhaps matches TRBD2 (6 bases). The length of the CDR3 is 13 residues. Trimming pared 9 bases from V and 5 bases from J, leaving 16 bases between. Germline V gene data show CDR1 as MNHNS and CDR2 as SASEGT. Here the CDR3 DNA reads TGTGCCAGTCGGAGGGTCGGCCGGGAGACCCAGTACTTC. Amino acids: CASRRVGRETQYF.

The chain recombines TRBV7-9 with TRBJ2-5; D call uncertain. The J call may be wrong; the DNA end is better matched by TRBJ2-1. Per germline, CDR1 SEHNR and CDR2 FQNEAQ (reference sequence). The CDR3 contains 16 residues. The CDR3 here is CASSSTRSDDTNEQFF. CDR3 DNA sequence: TGTGCCAGCAGCTCGACGAGGAGCGACGATACAAATGAGCAGTTCTTC.

This clonotype was detected once. V gene TRBV28 combines with J gene TRBJ2-7; 8 bases agree with TRBD1. CDR3 length: 13 amino acids. V trimming: 3 bases; J trimming: 5 bases; junction bases outside the gene matches: 3. Germline V gene data show CDR1 as MDHEN and CDR2 as SYDVKM. The CDR3 here is CASSFRGRDEQYF. CDR3 in DNA: TGTGCCAGCAGTTTCAGGGGGCGTGACGAGCAGTACTTC.

This chain joins TRBV12-3 or TRBV12-4 and TRBJ1-4; 11 bases map to TRBD1. CDR3 length equals 15 residues. Trimming at V came to 5 bases and at J to 7 bases, leaving 6 bases not matched to a gene. CDR3 region: CASSATGTGGEKLFF. As DNA, the CDR3 is TGTGCCAGCAGTGCGACCGGGACAGGGGGTGAAAAACTGTTTTTT.

This chain links TRBV19 with TRBJ2-7, with no clear D. Per the germline V gene, CDR1 is LNHDA and CDR2 is SQIVND (reference sequence). This CDR3 contains 14 residues. With 3 bases removed from V and 2 bases from J, the gap between germline ends came to 11 bases. This CDR3 reads CASSMQVLAYEQYF. In DNA form, the CDR3 reads TGTGCCAGTAGTATGCAGGTATTGGCCTACGAGCAGTACTTC.